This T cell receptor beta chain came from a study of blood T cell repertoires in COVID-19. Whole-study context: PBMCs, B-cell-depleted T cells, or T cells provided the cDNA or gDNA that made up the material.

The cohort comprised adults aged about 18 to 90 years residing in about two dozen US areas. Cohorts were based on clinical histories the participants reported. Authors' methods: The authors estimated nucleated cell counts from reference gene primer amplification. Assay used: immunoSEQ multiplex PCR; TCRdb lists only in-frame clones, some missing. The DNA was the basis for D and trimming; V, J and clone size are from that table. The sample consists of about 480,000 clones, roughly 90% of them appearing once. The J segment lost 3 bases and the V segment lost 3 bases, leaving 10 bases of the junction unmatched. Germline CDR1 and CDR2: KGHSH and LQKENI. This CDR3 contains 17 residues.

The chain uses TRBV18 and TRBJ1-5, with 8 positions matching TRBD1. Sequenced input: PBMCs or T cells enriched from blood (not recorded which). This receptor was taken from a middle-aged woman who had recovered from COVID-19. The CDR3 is CASSPAQGASNNQPQHF. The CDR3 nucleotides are TGTGCCAGCTCACCCGCCCAGGGGGCGAGCAACAATCAGCCCCAGCATTTT.